The 19 T cell receptor beta chains listed next were all sequenced from one sample in a study of blood T cell repertoires in COVID-19. Profiled with immunoSEQ multiplex PCR; TCRdb holds only in-frame clones, not every one. The sample has 310,000 or so clones; approximately 86% are singletons. Sequenced input: peripheral blood. Receptor source: a woman aged 25 to 39 who had recovered from COVID-19.

This rearrangement joins TRBV11-3 to TRBJ2-1; weak D call: TRBD2 (5 bases). There are 12 residues in the CDR3. The ends were cut back, 7 bases at V and 5 bases at J, with 9 bases in the middle. In germline, CDR1 is SGHNT, CDR2 YENEEA. In DNA form, the CDR3 reads TGTGCCAGCAAAGGGAGACACAATGAGCAGTTCTTC. Residues: CASKGRHNEQFF.

The chain links TRBV10-3 to TRBJ2-7; D unresolved. The germline V gene encodes CDR1 ENHRY and CDR2 SYGVKD. Trimming removed 3 bases from V and 5 bases from J, with 11 bases in between. The CDR3 runs to 13 residues. The CDR3 protein is CAISDIRFHEQYF. The CDR3 nucleotides are TGTGCCATCAGTGATATCAGGTTCCACGAGCAGTACTTC.

This sequence joins TRBV7-2 and TRBJ1-1; D uncertain. From germline, CDR1 is SGHTA and CDR2 FQGNSA. V was trimmed by 2 bases and J by 7 bases, leaving 8 bases between them. The CDR3 has 12 amino acids. CDR3 in DNA: TGTGCCAGCAGCTTAAGATTCGGTGAAGCTTTCTTT. Residues: CASSLRFGEAFF.

The rearrangement uses TRBV5-5 and TRBJ2-5, with TRBD1 as a possible D gene (5 bases). The V end was cut by 2 bases, the J end by 0 bases, with 8 bases between. The CDR3 is 14 residues long. The germline gives CDR1 SGHKS, CDR2 YYEKEE (reference sequence). In nucleotides, the CDR3 is TGTGCCAGCAGCTTACAGGTGAACCAAGAGACCCAGTACTTC. It translates to CASSLQVNQETQYF.

This chain joins TRBV6-5 and TRBJ2-1; no firm D call. The V gene's germline CDR1 is MNHEY and CDR2 SVGAGI. Trimming removed 0 bases at V and 4 bases at J, with 7 bases between. The CDR3 is 14 amino acids. The CDR3 DNA sequence: TGTGCCAGCAGTTACTCAGACTCGTACAATGAGCAGTTCTTC. Its translation: CASSYSDSYNEQFF.

J is TRBJ1-1 and V is TRBV7-9, with 8 positions matching TRBD1. J was trimmed by 1 base and V by 4 bases; bases with no gene match: 5. The CDR3 spans 15 residues. Germline CDR1 and CDR2: SEHNR and FQNEAQ (reference sequence). The CDR3 here is CASSSTTGENTEAFF. CDR3 DNA sequence: TGTGCCAGCAGCTCTACGACAGGGGAGAACACTGAAGCTTTCTTT.

The J gene is TRBJ1-1, the V gene TRBV10-3, with 9 bases aligning to TRBD1. The CDR3 consists of 15 residues. Unmatched junction bases numbered 5, after V lost 3 bases and J lost 3 bases. Germline CDR1 and CDR2: ENHRY and SYGVKD. CDR3 bases: TGTGCCATCAGTGAACCGGGACAGGGATACACTGAAGCTTTCTTT. It is translated as CAISEPGQGYTEAFF.

J is TRBJ2-7 and V is TRBV28, with 7 nucleotides matching TRBD2. The CDR3 sequence is 15 residues long. J gave up 7 bases and V 6 bases, and 15 bases lay outside the gene matches. CDR1 is MDHEN, CDR2 SYDVKM, per germline. The CDR3 DNA reads TGTGCCAGCAGCCGCCCTCTCGCGGGAGCTGGTGAGCAGTACTTC. Translation gives CASSRPLAGAGEQYF.

The gene calls are TRBV18 and TRBJ1-3; the D is unclear. V was clipped by 3 bases and J by 2 bases, with 11 bases between them. Germline-derived CDR1 and CDR2 are KGHSH and LQKENI. This CDR3 has 15 residues. CDR3: CASSPKESAGNTIYF. The CDR3 bases are TGTGCCAGCTCACCCAAAGAGAGCGCTGGAAACACCATATATTTT. Supplemented by reference TRBV18 and TRBJ1-3, the full variable domain reads NAGVMQNPRHLVRRRGQEARLRCSPMKGHSHVYWYRQLPEEGLKFMVYLQKENIIDESGMPKERFSAEFPKEGPSILRIQQVVRGDSAAYFCASSPKESAGNTIYFGEGSWLTVV.

CDR3 sequence (DNA): TGTGCCAGCAGCTTGGGGGGAGAGGCTTCACCCCTCCACTTT. This encodes CASSLGGEASPLHF. The genes are TRBV5-5 and TRBJ1-6; D remains ambiguous. Germline CDR1 and CDR2: SGHKS and YYEKEE (reference sequence). The CDR3 runs to 14 residues. V shed 0 bases and J shed 9 bases, with 10 bases lying between them.

The chain carries TRBV19 and TRBJ1-5; D is unclear. There are 16 residues in the CDR3. V was clipped by 7 bases and J by 5 bases, with 21 bases between them. CDR1 is LNHDA, CDR2 SQIVND, per germline (reference sequence). CDR3 residues: CASTSIFREDHQPQHF. The CDR3 DNA reads TGTGCCAGTACGTCAATTTTCCGGGAGGACCATCAGCCCCAGCATTTT.

The chain is built from TRBV19 and TRBJ2-7; 7 bases line up with TRBD1. The CDR3 totals 14 residues. J gave up 5 bases and V 7 bases, and 11 bases lay outside the gene matches. Per germline, CDR1 LNHDA and CDR2 SQIVND (reference sequence). This CDR3 is CASNPGQLLHEQYF. The CDR3 region has the DNA TGTGCCAGTAATCCGGGACAGCTTCTCCACGAGCAGTACTTC.

The chain employs TRBV6-5 and TRBJ1-1; D remains unclear. Trimming took 2 bases from V and 8 from J, leaving 12 bases between them. The CDR3 consists of 13 residues. Germline-derived CDR1 and CDR2 are MNHEY and SVGAGI. The CDR3 loop is CASSYNRVGEAFF. The CDR3 DNA reads TGTGCCAGCAGTTACAATCGGGTCGGGGAAGCTTTCTTT.

The rearrangement uses TRBV7-9 and TRBJ2-5; D not certain. The CDR3 runs to 14 residues. The germline CDR1 and CDR2 sequences are SEHNR and FQNEAQ (reference sequence). The ends were cut back, 3 bases at V and 5 bases at J, with 13 bases in the middle. The CDR3 coding sequence is TGTGCCAGCAGCTTGCGGCTCCCTACCGAGACCCAGTACTTC. Translating gives CASSLRLPTETQYF.

The CDR3 loop reads CASNPSGDYWGYTF. The CDR3 region has the DNA TGTGCCAGTAATCCGTCTGGGGACTATTGGGGCTACACCTTC. The J gene is TRBJ1-2, the V gene TRBV19; D is possibly TRBD1 (5 bases). V lost 7 bases and J 8 bases, leaving 20 bases between the germline ends. Germline V gene data show CDR1 as LNHDA and CDR2 as SQIVND (reference sequence). CDR3 length: 14 amino acids.

The V call is TRBV5-1, the J call TRBJ1-1, with D uncertain. Germline V CDR1 and CDR2: SGHRS, YFSETQ. The CDR3 runs to 13 residues. The V gene lost 0 bases and the J gene lost 6 bases, with 9 bases spanning the gap. CDR3 sequence reads: CASSLGSYPEAFF. The CDR3 bases are TGCGCCAGCAGCTTGGGTAGTTACCCTGAAGCTTTCTTT.

The rearrangement links TRBV6-5 to TRBJ1-2; the match to TRBD1 covers 10 bases. J lost 6 bases, V lost 6 bases, and 10 bases had no gene match. This CDR3 contains 15 residues. CDR1 MNHEY and CDR2 SVGAGI come from the germline V gene. The CDR3 bases are TGTGCCAGCAGGGGGACAGGGGTAACGCTCCATGGCTACACCTTC. Encoded protein: CASRGTGVTLHGYTF.

This chain links TRBV19 with TRBJ2-7; the match to TRBD2 covers 10 bases. Unmatched junction bases numbered 2, after V lost 5 bases and J lost 1 base. This CDR3 comprises 14 residues. Germline V gene lookup returns CDR1 LNHDA and CDR2 SQIVND (reference sequence). The CDR3 DNA reads TGTGCCAGTAGTTGGACTAGCGGATCCTACGAGCAGTACTTC. As protein: CASSWTSGSYEQYF.

The chain recombines TRBV4-2 with TRBJ2-1, with 10 bases matching TRBD2. Germline lookup yields CDR1 LGHNA and CDR2 YNFKEQ. Trimming at V came to 8 bases and at J to 0 bases, leaving 7 bases not matched to a gene. The CDR3 is 16 residues long. The CDR3 DNA sequence: TGTGCCAGCCATCCTAGCGGGAGTAGCTCCTACAATGAGCAGTTCTTC. It encodes CASHPSGSSSYNEQFF.